This paragraph reports one T cell receptor beta chain. The antigen is not known. This entry is derived from a study of OX40 agonist ivuxolimab in advanced cancers. Study-wide findings and caveats: Low normalized T-cell clonal expansion was additionally recorded for some nonresponders.

V shed 0 bases, J shed 7 bases, and the junction held 6 bases outside the gene matches. The CDR3 contains 16 residues. Germline CDR1 reads SGHRS; CDR2 reads YFSETQ. Assay: immunoSEQ multiplex PCR; the TCRdb copy retains only in-frame clones and omits some. The data hold about 45,000 clones, with about nine tenths observed a single time. Samples of blood were obtained at baseline, on cycle 4 day 1, and on cycle 7 day 1. Specimen: CD4+ or CD8+ T cells sorted from blood, collected in a trial of the OX40 agonist ivuxolimab. The TCR was taken from an adult with an advanced solid tumor such as melanoma, head and neck, liver or kidney cancer. The V call is TRBV5-1, the J call TRBJ1-5; TRBD1 matches 11 bases. As DNA, the CDR3 is TGCGCCAGCAGCTTGGGGGACAGGGGGACGGGGCAGCCCCAGCATTTT. The encoded protein is CASSLGDRGTGQPQHF. Based on the CDR3 plus reference TRBV5-1 and TRBJ1-5, the full variable domain is KAGVTQTPRYLIKTRGQQVTLSCSPISGHRSVSWYQQTPGQGLQFLFEYFSETQRNKGNFPGRFSGRQFSNSRSEMNVSTLELGDSALYLCASSLGDRGTGQPQHFGDGTRLSIL.